One sample yielded the 30 T cell receptor beta chains listed below, sequenced in a study of blood T cell repertoires in COVID-19 (dated by TCRdb to the early 2020s). The library was prepared using the immunoSEQ multiplex PCR assay. TCRdb retrieved this table from immuneACCESS and kept in-frame rearrangements only. Not all clones are present; in checked studies, unresolved V genes account for under half, and no reason is known for the remainder. In this sample the table shows about 150,000 clones, about nine tenths of which occur a single time. The biggest ten clones account for 2.3% of the sample. What was sequenced was peripheral blood. The receptors were sampled from a human donor in a cohort sampled during active COVID-19.

This clone has more than one count but fewer than ten. The rearrangement uses TRBV24-1 and TRBJ1-5, with 12 bases that match TRBD1. J gave up 4 bases and V 4 bases, and 4 bases lay outside the gene matches. This CDR3 is built from 16 residues. CDR1 KGHDR and CDR2 SFDVKD come from the germline V gene. The CDR3 DNA follows: TGTGCCACCAGTGACCCGGGACAGGGGGCTAATCAGCCCCAGCATTTT. Protein sequence: CATSDPGQGANQPQHF.

The J gene is TRBJ1-2, the V gene TRBV28; D not resolved. The CDR3 loop spans 12 amino acids. V gave up 3 bases and J gave up 6 bases, with 8 bases separating them. Germline values: CDR1 MDHEN, CDR2 SYDVKM. The CDR3 DNA is TGTGCCAGCAGTTTGTTGCAGGATGGCTACACCTTC. Protein: CASSLLQDGYTF.

The V gene is TRBV19, the J gene TRBJ2-2; TRBD2 is a possible D gene (7 bases). The CDR3 is 18 amino acids. V was pared by 7 bases and J by 0 bases, with 21 bases between. Per germline, CDR1 LNHDA and CDR2 SQIVND (reference sequence). Here the CDR3 DNA reads TGTGCCAGTATAGGGGGGGGAAACACCCTCCCGAACACCGGGGAGCTGTTTTTT. Residues: CASIGGGNTLPNTGELFF.

V usage is TRBV7-2 and J usage is TRBJ1-2, with a weak D call TRBD1 (6 bases). Trimming took off 4 bases at V and 2 bases at J, with 11 bases between the two ends. Germline lookup yields CDR1 SGHTA and CDR2 FQGNSA. The CDR3 has 14 amino acids. CDR3 nucleotides: TGTGCCAGCAGCTCTTACCAGGGGAACTATGGCTACACCTTC. Translated: CASSSYQGNYGYTF.

The chain carries TRBV7-3 and TRBJ2-1; D might be TRBD2 (6 bases). Trimming took 5 bases from V and 6 from J, leaving 17 bases between them. This CDR3 region has 15 residues. Germline V gene lookup returns CDR1 SGHTA and CDR2 FQGTGA. The CDR3 is CASSPERARVNEQFF. CDR3 sequence (DNA): TGTGCCAGCAGCCCCGAGCGGGCCCGGGTCAATGAGCAGTTCTTC.

The V and J genes are TRBV3-1 (or the pseudogene TRBV3-2) and TRBJ1-6; D may be TRBD1 (5 bases). V was shortened by 5 bases and J by 7 bases, with 9 bases between the two germline ends. The length of the CDR3 is 13 residues. Looked up from germline, CDR1 is LGHDT and CDR2 is YNNKEL (reference sequence). CDR3 in amino acids: CASSARQNSPLHF. The CDR3 nucleotides are TGTGCCAGCAGCGCCCGACAGAATTCACCCCTCCACTTT.

This clone occurred once. The chain recombines TRBV5-1 with TRBJ1-2; 10 nucleotides match TRBD1. V lost 4 bases to trimming and J lost 14 bases; unmatched junction nucleotides: 11. Germline V gene data show CDR1 as SGHRS and CDR2 as YFSETQ. The CDR3 has 13 residues. This CDR3 is CASSPEPTGGRTF. CDR3 DNA sequence: TGCGCCAGCAGCCCCGAGCCGACAGGGGGCCGGACCTTC.

V is TRBV16 and J is TRBJ1-4; D perhaps matches TRBD1 (5 bases). CDR3 length equals 14 residues. Trimming took 1 base from V and 7 from J, leaving 10 bases between them. CDR1 KGHSY and CDR2 FQNENV come from the germline V gene. CDR3 in DNA: TGTGCCAGCAGCCAATGGGGCCAAGGTGAAAAACTGTTTTTT. Amino acids: CASSQWGQGEKLFF.

This clone was counted a few times. The chain links TRBV12-2 to TRBJ2-3; the table's TRBD2 call for D was not verified on the DNA. TRBV12-2 represents a pseudogene. The CDR3 is 23 amino acids. In DNA form, the CDR3 reads TGTGCAAGTCGCTTAATCCCGAACATCTTGAGTAGCGGGAGATTTCGGAGCACAGATACGCAGTATTTT. Protein product: CASRLIPNILSSGRFRSTDTQYF.

This chain joins TRBV18 and TRBJ2-6; TRBD2 aligns across 13 bases. V was clipped by 1 base and J by 2 bases; unmatched bases: 5. This CDR3 has 19 amino acids. CDR1 is KGHSH, CDR2 LQKENI, per germline. The CDR3 protein is CASSPRGTSGMTGANVLTF. The CDR3 DNA reads TGTGCCAGCTCACCACGGGGGACTAGCGGGATGACTGGGGCCAACGTCCTGACTTTC.

This rearrangement joins TRBV6-6 to TRBJ2-3, with 8 bases matching TRBD2. The CDR3 loop spans 15 amino acids. Germline lookup yields CDR1 MNHNY and CDR2 SVGAGI (reference sequence). The V segment lost 2 bases and the J segment 1 base; nucleotides outside the gene matches: 2. In DNA form, the CDR3 reads TGTGCCAGCAGTTACGTCGGGGGGGGCACAGATACGCAGTATTTT. This codes for CASSYVGGGTDTQYF.

The chain carries TRBV5-1 and TRBJ1-6, with TRBD1 matching 8 bases. Germline trimming cut 0 bases from V and 9 bases from J; bases unmatched to any gene: 5. Germline V CDR1 and CDR2: SGHRS, YFSETQ. The CDR3 has 15 amino acids. As DNA, the CDR3 is TGCGCCAGCAGCTTGGCCGGGACAGGAGTTTCACCCCTCCACTTT. Translating it yields CASSLAGTGVSPLHF.

In the case of this clone: The identical CDR3 is also encoded by other nucleotide sequences in the sample. The rearrangement links TRBV27 to TRBJ2-2, with D tentatively TRBD1 (5 bases). This CDR3 has 14 amino acids. CDR1 and CDR2 from the germline V gene are MNHEY and SMNVEV (reference sequence). V was cut by 6 bases and J by 4 bases, with 12 bases left in between. The CDR3 here is CASSLGAATGELFF. The CDR3 DNA reads TGTGCCAGCAGCCTAGGGGCAGCCACCGGGGAGCTGTTTTTT.

The rearrangement uses TRBV6-5 and TRBJ2-5; D unresolved. The CDR3 covers 14 residues. CDR1 and CDR2 (germline): MNHEY, SVGAGI. Deletions cut 8 bases from V and 4 bases from J, with 17 bases between. CDR3 sequence: CASSSIEFRETQYF. CDR3 sequence (DNA): TGTGCCAGCTCCTCAATTGAGTTTCGAGAGACCCAGTACTTC.

The chain links TRBV9 to TRBJ2-1; 10 bases match TRBD2. There are 17 residues in the CDR3. V shed 0 bases, J shed 6 bases, and the junction held 9 bases outside the gene matches. The germline V gene has CDR1 SGDLS and CDR2 YYNGEE. The CDR3 loop is CASSVASGSIISNEQFF. In nucleotides, the CDR3 is TGTGCCAGCAGCGTAGCTAGCGGGAGCATTATTAGCAATGAGCAGTTCTTC.

The V call is TRBV3-1 (or the pseudogene TRBV3-2), the J call TRBJ2-1; a weak D match, TRBD2 (6 bases). Trimming shortened V by 3 bases and J by 7 bases, and 10 bases separated the two germline ends. In germline, CDR1 is LGHDT, CDR2 YNNKEL (reference sequence). This CDR3 has 13 amino acids. CDR3 amino acids: CASSQGGNNEQFF. The CDR3 DNA reads as TGTGCCAGCAGCCAGGGGGGAAATAATGAGCAGTTCTTC.

This chain uses TRBV9 with TRBJ1-6; 9 bases map to TRBD1. This CDR3 is 14 amino acids long. V trimming: 4 bases; J trimming: 6 bases; junction bases outside the gene matches: 2. The germline V gene encodes CDR1 SGDLS and CDR2 YYNGEE. CDR3 in amino acids: CASSQQGANSPLHF. The DNA of the CDR3 is TGTGCCAGCAGCCAACAGGGGGCTAATTCACCCCTCCACTTT.

This rearrangement joins TRBV4-2 to TRBJ2-5, with D maybe TRBD2 (7 bases). The germline CDR1 and CDR2 sequences are LGHNA and YNFKEQ. Trimming removed 1 base at V and 4 bases at J, with 13 bases between. CDR3 length equals 15 residues. The CDR3: CASSQVGGGRETQYF. The CDR3 DNA follows: TGTGCCAGCAGCCAAGTGGGAGGGGGTCGAGAGACCCAGTACTTC.

The sample holds one count of this clone. V gene TRBV12-3 or TRBV12-4 combines with J gene TRBJ1-2; no reliable D call. The CDR3 is made up of 13 amino acids. V gave up 5 bases and J gave up 4 bases, with 11 bases separating them. The CDR3 DNA is TGTGCCAGCAGTGCTGACTTATTCTATGGCTACACCTTC. Its translation: CASSADLFYGYTF.

The rearrangement links TRBV12-5 to TRBJ2-1, with 8 positions matching TRBD1. V was clipped by 6 bases and J by 0 bases; unmatched bases: 22. Per germline, CDR1 LGHNT and CDR2 FRNRAP. There are 21 residues in the CDR3. CDR3 sequence (DNA): TGTGCTAGTGGCTATACTGGGGGCGGCAGGGGGCGGTTGTACTCCTACAATGAGCAGTTCTTC. Its protein is CASGYTGGGRGRLYSYNEQFF.

The gene calls are TRBV7-3 and TRBJ1-3; no definite D call. From germline, CDR1 is SGHTA and CDR2 FQGTGA. The CDR3 contains 13 residues. The V end lost 4 bases, the J end lost 3 bases, and 7 bases lay between the germline ends. CDR3 DNA: TGTGCCAGCAGCTCTTATAATGGAAACACCATATATTTT. This sequence encodes CASSSYNGNTIYF.

The chain combines TRBV10-3 with TRBJ1-1; 7 bases align to TRBD1. The CDR3 is made up of 19 amino acids. The V gene's germline CDR1 is ENHRY and CDR2 SYGVKD. V lost 0 bases to trimming and J lost 4 bases; unmatched junction nucleotides: 17. The DNA for the CDR3 is TGTGCCATCAGTGAGTCAAAAAACAGGGGCACCAAGTGGGGCACTGAAGCTTTCTTT. Its protein is CAISESKNRGTKWGTEAFF.

This clone has a handful of counts. The rearrangement uses TRBV6-5 and TRBJ1-5; 7 bases are shared with TRBD1. V was pared by 7 bases and J by 7 bases, with 7 bases of the junction left unmatched. This CDR3 contains 13 residues. CDR1 is MNHEY and CDR2 is SVGAGI in the germline V gene. CDR3: CASTRGIEQPQHF. Written as DNA, the CDR3 is TGTGCCAGCACCAGGGGGATAGAACAGCCCCAGCATTTT.

The J gene is TRBJ2-7, the V gene TRBV19; 9 positions agree with TRBD1. CDR1 LNHDA and CDR2 SQIVND come from the germline V gene (reference sequence). Unmatched junction bases numbered 9, after V lost 3 bases and J lost 3 bases. CDR3 length: 16 amino acids. CDR3 amino acids: CASSIWAGQGSYEQYF. In DNA, the CDR3 is TGTGCCAGTAGTATTTGGGCGGGACAGGGAAGCTACGAGCAGTACTTC.

This clone appeared a single time. The chain carries TRBV11-3 and TRBJ2-3, with TRBD2 matching 8 bases. The germline V gene encodes CDR1 SGHNT and CDR2 YENEEA. The CDR3 length is 17 residues. Trimming took 0 bases from V and 0 from J; bases not matched to a gene: 5. CDR3 sequence (DNA): TGTGCCAGCAGCTTAGAGTCTAGCGGGTTGAGCACAGATACGCAGTATTTT. Translated, it gives CASSLESSGLSTDTQYF.

The rearrangement links TRBV30 to TRBJ1-6, with TRBD1 identical over 9 bases. This CDR3 is built from 14 residues. Germline CDR1 GTSNPN, CDR2 SVGIG (reference sequence). Germline trimming cut 3 bases from V and 9 bases from J; bases unmatched to any gene: 6. DNA for the CDR3: TGTGCCTGGAGCCCGGGACAGGGTACTTCACCCCTCCACTTT. It yields the protein CAWSPGQGTSPLHF.

V is TRBV19 and J is TRBJ2-1; possible D gene TRBD1, 5 bases. The CDR3 extends over 15 amino acids. CDR1 is LNHDA, CDR2 SQIVND, per germline (reference sequence). With 4 bases removed from V and 9 bases from J, the gap between germline ends came to 19 bases. CDR3 sequence reads: CASSTPGGAHGEQFF. The CDR3 bases are TGTGCCAGTAGTACTCCGGGTGGGGCCCACGGTGAGCAGTTCTTC.

CDR3: CASSLGGGNPEAFF. The CDR3 nucleotides are TGCGCCAGCAGCTTGGGCGGGGGGAATCCTGAAGCTTTCTTT. This chain uses TRBV5-1 with TRBJ1-1; a weak D match, TRBD1 (5 bases). V was shortened by 0 bases and J by 6 bases, with 12 bases between the two germline ends. The CDR3 covers 14 residues. The germline V gene has CDR1 SGHRS and CDR2 YFSETQ.

The chain employs TRBV4-1 and TRBJ2-1, with D tentatively TRBD2 (6 bases). The ends were cut back, 0 bases at V and 9 bases at J, with 15 bases in the middle. The germline CDR1 and CDR2 sequences are MGHRA and YSYEKL. This CDR3 spans 15 amino acids. The chain's CDR3 is CASSQELLANSEQFF. CDR3 coding DNA: TGCGCCAGCAGCCAAGAACTACTAGCTAACTCTGAGCAGTTCTTC.

J is TRBJ2-3 and V is TRBV4-3, with 11 bases identical to TRBD2. CDR3 length: 17 amino acids. Losses at the gene ends were 1 base for V and 0 bases for J; bases not matched to a gene: 3. The germline V gene encodes CDR1 LGHNA and CDR2 YSLEER. CDR3 sequence reads: CASSQVLAGVSTDTQYF. The CDR3 DNA follows: TGCGCCAGCAGCCAAGTACTAGCGGGGGTTAGCACAGATACGCAGTATTTT.